Listed here is a single T cell receptor (beta chain). The entry originates in a study of blood T cell repertoires in COVID-19. Across the whole study: Researchers got acute and convalescent COVID-19 samples from the United States, Italy and Spain. T cells, B-cell-depleted T cells, or PBMCs provided the cDNA or gDNA that served as material.

Profiling relied on immunoSEQ multiplex PCR, and the TCRdb table lists in-frame clones only, not all of them. The sample includes under 450,000 clones, about 90% of them seen just once. Ages ranged from about 18 to 89 years, with residence in approximately 25 US areas. Participant reports of clinical history set cohort assignment. Sequencing used PBMCs or T cells enriched from blood (not recorded which). The sequence was collected from a man aged 25 to 40 who had recovered from COVID-19.

The CDR3 coding sequence is TGTGCCAGCAGTTTGGGACTAGCGGGGGGGGTGGACCAGTACTTC. This codes for CASSLGLAGGVDQYF. The chain has TRBV7-2 and TRBJ2-5; 16 bases line up with TRBD2. Trimming cost V 6 bases and J 10 bases; bases outside gene matches: 8. The CDR3 is 15 amino acids. Germline V lookup: CDR1 SGHTA, CDR2 FQGNSA.